This is a list of T cell receptor beta chains from one sample in a study of post-analysis software for immune sequencing data. TCRdb reanalysed the PCR reads using MiXCR and keeps one entry per CDR3 protein. Among hundreds of thousands of distinct CDR3 sequences, roughly 27% were seen once, and the ten largest hold 0.55% to 0.65%. Material for sequencing was blood. These TCRs come from a girl aged 5-17 years with multiple sclerosis. Both conserved end residues are part of each CDR3. A D gene is named only where the DNA matches it firmly. The size field is filled for only some rows; it gives once, few, many or a size class.

TRBJ2-3 | TRBV24-1 | TRBD2 | - | TGTGCCACCAGTGACCCCCGACTAGCGGGAGATGGCACAGATACGCGGTATTTT | CATSDPRLAGDGTDTRYF
TRBJ2-2 | TRBV12-3/TRBV12-4 | - | - | TGTGCCAGCTATGACCAGGGATCGGCCGGGGAGCTGTTTTTT | CASYDQGSAGELFF
TRBJ2-7 | TRBV5-1 | - | - | TGCGCCAGCTGCAACTCCGGGACCCTCGACGAGCAGTACTTC | CASCNSGTLDEQYF
TRBJ1-6 | TRBV7-9 | - | - | TGTGCCAGCAGACCACCGGGCCTGGGGAATTCACCCCTCCACTTT | CASRPPGLGNSPLHF
TRBJ2-1 | TRBV12-3/TRBV12-4 | TRBD2 | - | TGTGCCAGCAGTTTCGGGACTAGGATCGATGAGCAGTTCTTC | CASSFGTRIDEQFF
TRBJ2-1 | TRBV12-3/TRBV12-4 | TRBD2 | - | TGTGCCATCGATAGCGGGGGTGCGGGCGATGAGCAGTTCTTC | CAIDSGGAGDEQFF
TRBJ2-7 | TRBV12-3/TRBV12-4 | - | many | TGTGCCAGCAGTTCGGCAGCAACTAGCTCCTACGAGCAGTACTTC | CASSSAATSSYEQYF
TRBJ2-7 | TRBV13 | TRBD2 | - | TGTGCCAGCAGCTCACTGACTAGCAGGAGGCGCGAGCAGTACTTC | CASSSLTSRRREQYF
TRBJ1-6 | TRBV2 | - | - | TGTGCCGGAACCGGGACCCCGGACAACTATAATTCACCCCTCCACTTT | CAGTGTPDNYNSPLHF
TRBJ2-3 | TRBV6-6 | TRBD1 | - | TGTGCCAGCAGTTACTGGTCCGGGACAGGATATACGCAGTATTTT | CASSYWSGTGYTQYF
TRBJ1-2 | TRBV2 | - | - | TGTGCCAGCAGGCTTATGAACTATGGCTACACCTTC | CASRLMNYGYTF
TRBJ2-1 | TRBV12-5 | - | few | TGTGCTAGTGGTTTGGAAAATTTAGGACGGGTATCCTACAATGAGCAGTTCTTC | CASGLENLGRVSYNEQFF
TRBJ2-1 | TRBV7-2 | - | few | TGTGCCAGCAGCACAACTAGGAGTTCTAATGAGCAGTTCTTC | CASSTTRSSNEQFF
TRBJ2-5 | TRBV5-1 | TRBD1 | - | TGCGCCAGCAGCCGTGGGACAGGGTCGACGTCGGAGACCCAGTACTTC | CASSRGTGSTSETQYF
TRBJ1-2 | TRBV12-3/TRBV12-4 | TRBD1 | - | TGTGCCAGCAGCCCTGACAGGGACATTGGCTACACCTTC | CASSPDRDIGYTF
TRBJ2-1 | TRBV11-3 | TRBD2 | once | TGTGCCAGCAGCTCCGGACTAGCGGGAGGGCGTGAGAAGTTCTTC | CASSSGLAGGREKFF
TRBJ1-5 | TRBV4-3 | - | - | TGCGCCAGCAGCCAAAGGAGGGAGCGAAGTCAGCCCCAGCATTTT | CASSQRRERSQPQHF
TRBJ2-3 | TRBV7-2 | TRBD2 | - | TGTGCCAGCAGCCCCGCGGGAGGGCCAGCAGATACGCAGTATTTT | CASSPAGGPADTQYF
TRBJ1-4 | TRBV7-2 | - | few | TGTGCCAGCAGCTTAGCGGGGGCAGCTACAACTAATGAAAAACTGTTTTTT | CASSLAGAATTNEKLFF
TRBJ2-5 | TRBV7-2 | TRBD2 | few | TGTGCCAGCAGCATCCAGCGGGGGGCCCAAGAGACCCAGTACTTC | CASSIQRGAQETQYF
TRBJ1-5 | TRBV12-3/TRBV12-4 | TRBD1 | few | TGTGCCAGCAGTCCCAGGACAGGGGGAAGCAATCAGCCCCAGCATTTT | CASSPRTGGSNQPQHF
TRBJ2-1 | TRBV7-2 | - | few | TGTGCCAGCAGCCCGGGTGTAACCTTCAATGAGCAGTTCTTC | CASSPGVTFNEQFF
TRBJ2-5 | TRBV29-1 | TRBD1 | - | TGCAGCGTTGTTGAATGGGGGACAGAGCGACAAGAGACCCGGTACTTC | CSVVEWGTERQETRYF
TRBJ2-7 | TRBV7-6 | - | many | TGTGCCAGCAGCTTAAGGGTGCAGGACGAGCAGTACTTC | CASSLRVQDEQYF
TRBJ1-1 | TRBV28 | - | - | TGTGCCAGCAGTTTTGGTAGGCGGCCCACTGAAGCTTTCTTT | CASSFGRRPTEAFF
TRBJ2-5 | TRBV6-2/TRBV6-3 | TRBD2 | - | TGTGCCAGCAGTTATGGACTGACTAGCGGTTACCAAGAGACCCAGTACTTC | CASSYGLTSGYQETQYF
TRBJ2-3 | TRBV3-1 | - | - | TGTGCCAGCAGCCAAGGGCGGGGGCGCACAGATACGCAGTATTTT | CASSQGRGRTDTQYF
TRBJ2-5 | TRBV2 | - | - | TGTGCCAGCAAGGGGTCCCGAGAGACCCAGTACTTC | CASKGSRETQYF
TRBJ1-2 | TRBV7-9 | TRBD1 | many | TGTGCCAGCAGCTTCGGAGGACAGGGGGGCTACACCTTC | CASSFGGQGGYTF
TRBJ2-7 | TRBV10-3 | - | - | TGTGCCATCAGTAAAGACCGGACTGGGTGGGTCCCGGGCGAGCAGTACTTC | CAISKDRTGWVPGEQYF
TRBJ2-3 | TRBV20-1 | - | many | TGCAGTGCTAGATTGATTTCTAGCACAGATACGCAGTATTTT | CSARLISSTDTQYF
TRBJ2-1 | TRBV7-2 | - | - | TGTGCCAGCAGCTTGCAGTGGCGGTCTTCCTACAATGAGCAGTTCTTC | CASSLQWRSSYNEQFF
TRBJ2-7 | TRBV28 | - | - | TGTGCCAGCAGTTCCCCCGTCACCCGGGCGGTGTGGGAGCAGTACTTC | CASSSPVTRAVWEQYF
TRBJ1-2 | TRBV20-1 | - | few | TGCAGTGCTATGTTCCCCCGGGACCTTAACTATGGCTACACCTTC | CSAMFPRDLNYGYTF
TRBJ2-7 | TRBV27 | - | - | TGTGCCAGCAGGACAGGATGGGACCCCTACGAGCAGTACTTC | CASRTGWDPYEQYF
TRBJ1-4 | TRBV11-2 | TRBD1 | once | TGTGCCAGCAGCTCTGGGACAGGGGTGAAGGAAAAACTGTTTTTT | CASSSGTGVKEKLFF
TRBJ1-5 | TRBV6-1 | - | once | TGTGCCAGCAGTGAGGGCCGGGGGAATCAGCCCCAGCATTTT | CASSEGRGNQPQHF
TRBJ2-7 | TRBV15 | - | few | TGTGCCACCTCCCTGAGCTCCTACGAGCAGTACTTC | CATSLSSYEQYF
TRBJ1-1 | TRBV6-2/TRBV6-3 | - | - | TGTGCCAGCGTTTCGGGACAAATTGTGGTCTGGAGTGAAGCTTTCTTT | CASVSGQIVVWSEAFF
TRBJ2-7 | TRBV28 | TRBD2 | - | TGTGCCAGCAGTCTAGCTAGCGGGAGTCAGCACGAGCAGTACTTC | CASSLASGSQHEQYF
TRBJ2-1 | TRBV12-5 | TRBD2 | few | TGTGCTAGTGGCCTTACCAGCGGGAGTTCCTACAATGAGCAGTTCTTC | CASGLTSGSSYNEQFF
TRBJ2-5 | TRBV7-2 | - | - | TGTGCCAGCAGCACACCCGTTATAGAGACCCAGTACTTC | CASSTPVIETQYF
TRBJ2-1 | TRBV20-1 | - | few | TGCAGTGCCCGAACGGGAGAATCGGACAATGAGCAGTTCTTC | CSARTGESDNEQFF
TRBJ1-2 | TRBV6-5 | - | few | TGTGCCAGCAGTTACTTGGGGTCCAACTATGGCTACACCTTC | CASSYLGSNYGYTF
TRBJ2-1 | TRBV11-2 | TRBD2 | few | TGTGCCAGCAGCCCCCACCTAGCGGGAGTGGACGAGCAGTTCTTC | CASSPHLAGVDEQFF
TRBJ1-2 | TRBV5-1 | - | - | TGCGCCAGCAGCTTGGGCGGGGCTCTCGATGGCTACACCTTC | CASSLGGALDGYTF
TRBJ1-6 | TRBV12-3/TRBV12-4 | TRBD1 | - | TGTGCCAGCAGTAACAGACAGGGGGGTTCACCCCTCCACTTT | CASSNRQGGSPLHF
TRBJ2-4 | TRBV29-1 | - | few | TGCAGCGTTGAAGGAGGCGGGATTGTCGAAAACATTCAGTACTTC | CSVEGGGIVENIQYF
TRBJ2-7 | TRBV25-1 | - | many | TGTGCCAGCAGTGAATCCGGGGCCTACGAGCAGTACTTC | CASSESGAYEQYF
TRBJ1-5 | TRBV6-5 | TRBD1 | many | TGTGCCAGCAGGGCTAACGACAGGGAGCCCCATCGGCCCCAGCATTTT | CASRANDREPHRPQHF
TRBJ2-1 | TRBV4-3 | TRBD2 | few | TGCGCCAGCAGCCAAGGGGGCGGGAGGGCCCTCAATGAGCAGTTCTTC | CASSQGGGRALNEQFF
TRBJ2-3 | TRBV11-2 | - | few | TGTGCCAGCAGCTTGCTTGGCAATACGCAGTATTTT | CASSLLGNTQYF
TRBJ1-2 | TRBV12-5 | - | - | TGTGCTAGTGGTTTGGATTGGAACGGACCGGATGGCTACACCTTC | CASGLDWNGPDGYTF
TRBJ2-3 | TRBV6-4 | - | few | TGTGCCAGCAGTGACTCTAGTTCGGCTAGCACAGATACGCAGTATTTT | CASSDSSSASTDTQYF
TRBJ1-1 | TRBV5-6 | - | - | TGTGCCAGCAGTCAGATGGTGGGGGCCGCTGAAGCTTTCTTT | CASSQMVGAAEAFF
TRBJ2-5 | TRBV2 | - | - | TGTGCCAGCAGAGGAGGGCCAGTGGGGCAGCAGTACTTC | CASRGGPVGQQYF
TRBJ1-2 | TRBV4-2 | - | few | TGTGCCAGCAGCCAAGTCGGTTTTGGCTACACCTTC | CASSQVGFGYTF
TRBJ2-5 | TRBV7-2 | - | - | TGTGCCAGCAGCTTGGACGTTGGGATGGGGGAGCAGTACTTC | CASSLDVGMGEQYF